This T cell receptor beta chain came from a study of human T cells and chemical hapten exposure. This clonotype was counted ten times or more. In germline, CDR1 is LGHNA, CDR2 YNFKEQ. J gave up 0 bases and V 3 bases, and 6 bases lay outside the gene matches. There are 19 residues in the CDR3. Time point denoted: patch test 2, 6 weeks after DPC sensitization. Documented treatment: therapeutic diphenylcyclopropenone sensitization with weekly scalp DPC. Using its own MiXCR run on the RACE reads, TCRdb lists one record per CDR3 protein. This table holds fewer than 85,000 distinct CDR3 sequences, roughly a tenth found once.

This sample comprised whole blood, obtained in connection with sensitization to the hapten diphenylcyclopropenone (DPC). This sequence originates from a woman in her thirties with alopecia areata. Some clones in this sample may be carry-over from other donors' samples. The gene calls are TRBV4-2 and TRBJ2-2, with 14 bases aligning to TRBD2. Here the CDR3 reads CASSHGGLAGVANTGELFF. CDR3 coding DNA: TGTGCCAGCAGCCACGGGGGACTAGCGGGGGTCGCGAACACCGGGGAGCTGTTTTTT.